One TCR beta chain is described in this entry. TCR beta cDNA libraries had unique molecular identifiers. TCRdb independently ran MiXCR on the PCR reads; one entry per CDR3 protein. The sample consists of 650,000 to 850,000 distinct CDR3 sequences, approximately 53% of them appearing once. The sample comes from a study of post-analysis software for immune sequencing data. This sequence originates from a girl between 10 and 17 years old with multiple sclerosis. Source material: blood.

CDR3 region: CASSFITSNTQYF. Here the CDR3 DNA reads TGTGCCAGCAGCTTCATAACTAGTAATACGCAGTATTTT. The rearrangement uses TRBV7-9 and TRBJ2-3; weak D call: TRBD2 (5 bases). The V and J ends lost 3 bases and 7 bases respectively, with 11 bases between them. The CDR3 length is 13 residues. Germline lookup yields CDR1 SEHNR and CDR2 FQNEAQ (reference sequence).